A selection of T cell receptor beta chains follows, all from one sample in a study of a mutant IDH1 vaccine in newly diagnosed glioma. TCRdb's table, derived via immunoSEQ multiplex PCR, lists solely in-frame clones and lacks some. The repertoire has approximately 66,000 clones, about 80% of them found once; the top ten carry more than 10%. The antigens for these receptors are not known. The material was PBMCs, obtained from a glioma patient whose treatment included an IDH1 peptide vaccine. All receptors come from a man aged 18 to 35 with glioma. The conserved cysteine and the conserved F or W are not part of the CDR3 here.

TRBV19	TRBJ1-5	ASSLRPTGTRWPQH
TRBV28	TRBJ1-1	ASSFVLTEAF
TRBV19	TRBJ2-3	ASSIEAGLFLGQY
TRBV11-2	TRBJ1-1	ASSPPTVGHTEAF
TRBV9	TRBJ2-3	ASSAWTSGGTDTQY
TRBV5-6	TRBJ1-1	ASSLEAGYTEAF
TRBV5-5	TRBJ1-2	ASSGPGLLT
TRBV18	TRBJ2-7	ASSPWARREQY
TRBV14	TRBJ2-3	ASSQEQLGGTDTQY
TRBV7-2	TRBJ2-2	ASSLGLGSGELF
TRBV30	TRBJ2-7	AWSTGASGQMAYEQY
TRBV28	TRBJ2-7	ASSLLGYEQY
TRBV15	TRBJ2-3	ATSARGQSTDTQY
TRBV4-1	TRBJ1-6	ASSRNQGDSPLH
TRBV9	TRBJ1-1	ASSVGGGFMNTEAF
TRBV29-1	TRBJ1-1	SVKGLGGNTEAF
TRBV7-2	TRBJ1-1	ASSLARRGQGEAF
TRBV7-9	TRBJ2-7	ASSLGAASYEQY
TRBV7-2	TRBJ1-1	ASSLGIRRMNTEAF
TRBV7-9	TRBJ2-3	ASSLGWRAGGDTQY
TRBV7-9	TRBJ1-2	ASSSLKAPPGYT
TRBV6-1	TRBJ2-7	ASSEVDGYEQY
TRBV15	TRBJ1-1	ATSRLRQQNTEAF
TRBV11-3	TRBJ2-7	ASSPAGTGPYEQY
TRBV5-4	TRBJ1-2	ASSPDKNYGYT
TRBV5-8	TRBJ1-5	ASSLESDYSNQPQH
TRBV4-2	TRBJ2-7	ASSQKLAGVSSEQY
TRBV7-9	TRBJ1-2	ASSSIRQAIGYT
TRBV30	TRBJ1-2	AWSVSGQHGYT
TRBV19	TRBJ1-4	PTRGIPTTGHEKLF
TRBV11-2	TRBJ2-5	ASSLEQGTQY